The clone carrying this T cell receptor (beta chain) was counted once. This sample was included in a study of control samples from healthy donors and cancer patients. Sequencing was performed with immunoSEQ multiplex PCR; in TCRdb, only in-frame clones are kept and a portion is missing. The table includes over 150,000 clones, approximately 94% detected once. This receptor was taken from a man in his sixties with colorectal cancer. The source material was PBMCs.

This CDR3 is CASTIRGDYGYTF. The CDR3 nucleotides read TGTGCCAGCACCATCCGGGGGGACTATGGCTACACCTTC. V is TRBV13 and J is TRBJ1-2; D perhaps matches TRBD1 (5 bases). This CDR3 contains 13 residues. V was trimmed by 7 bases and J by 3 bases, leaving 12 bases between them. CDR1 is PRHDT and CDR2 is FYEKMQ in the germline V gene (reference sequence).